Listed below are T cell receptor beta chains from one sample, sequenced in a study of monozygotic twins with inflammatory bowel disease. TCRdb reprocessed the 5' RACE reads and keeps a single row for each CDR3 protein, giving no DNA. Recorded for this sample: around 450,000 distinct CDR3 sequences. Sequencing used blood. These receptors were collected from a human donor with ulcerative colitis or Crohn's disease, or a healthy co-twin of an affected twin (not recorded which). The CDR3 runs from the conserved cysteine through the conserved F or W.

V gene	J gene	CDR3 protein
TRBV15	TRBJ2-3	CATRQDLTDTQYF
TRBV5-1	TRBJ2-5	CASSVPGTGDPYQETQYF
TRBV7-9	TRBJ2-7	CASSQATAGYEQYF
TRBV28	TRBJ2-1	CATYSSGQHNEQFF
TRBV5-1	TRBJ2-1	CASSLTTGDNEQFF
TRBV19	TRBJ2-3	CASSSGADTQYF
TRBV29-1	TRBJ2-1	CSVEFSGESYYNEQFF
TRBV5-1	TRBJ2-3	CASSSEGGSSTDTQYF
TRBV11-3	TRBJ2-2	CASSLATYGELFF
TRBV6-5	TRBJ2-7	CASSYFSTGVGYEQYF
TRBV28	TRBJ1-4	CASSLGVGGNEKLFF
TRBV19	TRBJ2-7	CATKGQAYEQYF
TRBV28	TRBJ2-3	CASSLRDRGLAGAADTQYF
TRBV5-1	TRBJ1-5	CASSLVAQLAQHF
TRBV11-2	TRBJ2-3	CASILVDTQYF
TRBV7-9	TRBJ2-7	CASSLMSGGLVEQYF
TRBV4-3	TRBJ1-1	CASSHPGGTEAFF
TRBV12-3/TRBV12-4	TRBJ2-7	CASGGNSYEQYF
TRBV28	TRBJ2-2	CASSLGSELFF
TRBV2	TRBJ1-6	CASSGEGGQGISPLHF